The text below deals with one TCR beta chain. The antigen is not known. An end of the junction differs from the germline gene, which may be a read error. These data belong to a study of OX40 agonist ivuxolimab in advanced cancers. Looking at the study overall: Males comprised roughly four fifths of the group, whose mean age was about 62 years (range about 23 to 80). Study conclusions and caveats: Compared with CD4+, CD8+ T cells on average had more expanded clones. The authors also found low normalized T-cell clonal expansion in some nonresponders.

Sequencing used immunoSEQ multiplex PCR; TCRdb keeps in-frame clones, though not all of them. The table records roughly 67,000 clones, around 86% of them present only once. The sample consisted of CD4+ or CD8+ T cells sorted from blood, taken in a trial of the OX40 agonist ivuxolimab. The clonotype originates from an adult with an advanced solid tumor such as melanoma, head and neck, liver or kidney cancer.

CDR3 coding DNA: TGTGCCGGCAGCGAGGGCTCTAGCGGGAGAGTGTTCTTC. It yields the protein CAGSEGSSGRVFF. The chain joins TRBV9 to TRBJ2-1; TRBD2 agrees at 10 bases. This CDR3 region has 13 residues. Looked up from germline, CDR1 is SGDLS and CDR2 is YYNGEE.